Sequencing of this T cell receptor beta chain was carried out in a study of T cells after yellow fever vaccination. Study-wide context: SMART-Seq v4 Ultra Low Input served to prepare low-cell-number fractions. Whole-study results and caveats: Most primary-vaccination clones reappeared after the booster (approximately 95% CD4, around 88% CD8). On re-exposure, the response was weaker but peaked faster, at day 5 versus 15.

For this clonotype: Its target is not known.

Germline CDR1 and CDR2: SGHTA and FQGNSA. The CDR3 contains 14 residues. The junction had 7 bases not matched to a gene; V was cut back by 5 bases and J by 4 bases. It was through 5'RACE template switching that TCR cDNA was made, with a universal primer site and UMIs added. TCRdb re-called the 5' RACE reads through MiXCR, storing one row per CDR3 protein. Seen here are a few hundred thousand distinct CDR3 sequences, more than 3% observed once, and the top ten hold around 3%. J is TRBJ1-2 and V is TRBV7-2; TRBD1 matches at 7 bases. The sequencing here drew on CD4+ T cells sorted from PBMCs, taken 10 days after the yellow fever booster vaccination. The TCR comes from a young man who received the YFV17D yellow fever vaccine. DNA for the CDR3: TGTGCCAGCAGCGGCAGGGGGAGAGCCTATGGCTACACCTTC. This encodes CASSGRGRAYGYTF. The full variable domain, with the rest looked up from reference TRBV7-2 and TRBJ1-2, is GAGVSQSPSNKVTEKGKDVELRCDPISGHTALYWYRQSLGQGLEFLIYFQGNSAPDKSGLPSDRFSAERTGGSVSTLTIQRTQQEDSAVYLCASSGRGRAYGYTFGSGTRLTVV.